The source of this T cell receptor beta chain is a study of T cell responses to AZD1222 COVID-19 vaccine. Study results and limitations: Clonal diversity may have been underestimated, and the donors were mostly white British, with more females than males.

Method: immunoSEQ multiplex PCR; TCRdb's copy keeps in-frame clones and lacks some. The repertoire includes 75,000 to 100,000 clones, 88% of them detected once, and approximately 5.5% sits in the top ten. In regard to this clone: Its target is unknown.

Germline V gives CDR1 SGHTA, CDR2 FQGNSA. CDR3 length equals 17 residues. J gave up 6 bases and V 1 base, and 11 bases lay outside the gene matches. The material was peripheral blood, obtained on day 0 of AZD1222 vaccination. This chain links TRBV7-2 with TRBJ2-2; 7 nucleotides agree with TRBD2. The sequence was obtained from an adult in good health. The CDR3 sequence: CASSLGVRGGGAGELFF. DNA of the CDR3: TGTGCCAGCAGCTTAGGCGTACGCGGGGGAGGGGCCGGGGAGCTGTTTTTT.